A selection of T cell receptor beta chains follows, all from one sample in a study of shared clonotypes between healthy human individuals. Only in-frame clones appear in the TCRdb table, and some are missing; sequencing was by immunoSEQ multiplex PCR. The sample gives 2 million to 3 million clones, roughly 93% of which show up once; more than 0.35% is in the top ten. The sequenced material came from naive CD4+ T cells from PBMCs. These receptors came from a man aged 18 to 29 in good health. Some clones in this sample may be carry-over from other donors' samples. CDR3s include the opening cysteine and the closing phenylalanine or tryptophan. D genes are given only for firm matches. Clone size is given for some rows only: seen once, a few or many times, or a class if the clone is expanded.

V	D	J	size	DNA	CDR3
TRBV9	.	TRBJ2-5	.	TGTGCCAGCAGCGTAAGAGGAGTAGCGGAAGAGACCCAGTACTTC	CASSVRGVAEETQYF
TRBV6-6	.	TRBJ1-5	.	TGTGCCAGCAGTTACTCGGGGAGGGACCAGCCCCAGCATTTT	CASSYSGRDQPQHF
TRBV28	.	TRBJ2-3	.	TGTGCCAGCACCCTGGGAGGTACGCAGTATTTT	CASTLGGTQYF
TRBV11-1	.	TRBJ2-7	.	TGTGCCAGCTCCCAGGGTGTGCACGAGCAGTACTTC	CASSQGVHEQYF
TRBV5-1	.	TRBJ2-5	.	TGCGCCAGCAGCTTGGGTTCGCGGGGAGAGACCCAGTACTTC	CASSLGSRGETQYF
TRBV5-1	TRBD1	TRBJ2-3	.	TGCGCCAGCAGCTCCGAACGGGGCGGACAGGGGGCAGATACGCAGTATTTT	CASSSERGGQGADTQYF
TRBV7-2	TRBD1	TRBJ2-3	.	TGTGCCAGCAGCTCACAGGGGTATACGCAGTATTTT	CASSSQGYTQYF
TRBV14	TRBD2	TRBJ2-1	.	TGTGCCAGCAGCCAAACCCCAGGACTAGCGGGAGTAAGGATAGAGCAGTTCTTC	CASSQTPGLAGVRIEQFF
TRBV30	TRBD2	TRBJ2-7	.	TGTGCCTGGAGTGTACGGACTAGCGGGGTGTACTACGAGCAGTACTTC	CAWSVRTSGVYYEQYF
TRBV6-5	.	TRBJ1-1	.	TGTGCCAGCAGTTACTTCAGCGTGAACACTGAAGCTTTCTTT	CASSYFSVNTEAFF
TRBV5-1	.	TRBJ1-1	.	TGCGCCAGCAGCTTGGCCTTTGGAGTACACCTGAACACTGAAGCTTTCTTT	CASSLAFGVHLNTEAFF
TRBV7-3	.	TRBJ2-2	.	TGTGCCAGCAGGTCACGGAGGACCACCGGGGAGCTGTTTTTT	CASRSRRTTGELFF
TRBV27	.	TRBJ1-2	.	TGTGCCAGCAGTTTATTAGGGGATAACTATGGCTACACCTTC	CASSLLGDNYGYTF
TRBV29-1	TRBD1	TRBJ2-7	.	TGCAGCGTTGACAGGGGGCGCGAGCAGTACTTC	CSVDRGREQYF
TRBV7-8	.	TRBJ2-7	.	TGTGCCAGCAGCACTGCGGGCTACTCCTACGAGCAGTACTTC	CASSTAGYSYEQYF
TRBV7-7	.	TRBJ2-1	.	TGTGCCAGCAGCCCTCGACTAGGAAACATTGATCGTGACGAGCAGTTCTTC	CASSPRLGNIDRDEQFF
TRBV6-5	TRBD1	TRBJ1-5	.	TGTGCCAGCAGTTACTCGGGCAGGGGGCTAGGGCAGCCCCAGCATTTT	CASSYSGRGLGQPQHF
TRBV7-3	TRBD2	TRBJ2-1	.	TGTGCCAGCAGCTTGACGACTAGCCTATCTTACAATGAGCAGTTCTTC	CASSLTTSLSYNEQFF
TRBV5-1	TRBD2	TRBJ2-3	.	TGCGCCAGCAGCTTGGCCAACGGGGGGGCTGGAGATACGCAGTATTTT	CASSLANGGAGDTQYF
TRBV19	.	TRBJ1-1	.	TGTGCCAGTACAAAGTATGGGGGAGACACTGAAGCTTTCTTT	CASTKYGGDTEAFF
TRBV5-1	.	TRBJ1-1	.	TGCGCCAGCAGCTCGGAGGGGAATGAAGCTTTCTTT	CASSSEGNEAFF
TRBV9	.	TRBJ2-3	.	TGTGCCAGCAGCGTTACTGGCACAGATACGCAGTATTTT	CASSVTGTDTQYF
TRBV4-2	.	TRBJ2-7	.	TGTGCCAGCAGCCACAGGACTCGCACCTACGAGCAGTACTTC	CASSHRTRTYEQYF
TRBV18	.	TRBJ2-1	.	TGTGCCAGCTCCACCGATGCCTACAATGAGCAGTTCTTC	CASSTDAYNEQFF
TRBV10-3	TRBD2	TRBJ2-5	.	TGTGCCATCAGCGAAGCGACTAGCGGAGAGACCCAGTACTTC	CAISEATSGETQYF
TRBV7-2	TRBD2	TRBJ2-4	.	TGTGCCAGCAGCTTAGTGTGGCGGGGGGCGGACATTCAGTACTTC	CASSLVWRGADIQYF
TRBV10-3	.	TRBJ2-7	.	TGTGCCATCAAACAGGACCGATCCCATAACGAGCAGTACTTC	CAIKQDRSHNEQYF
TRBV6-5	.	TRBJ2-7	.	TGTGCCAGCACCGCCGGGGCTCCCTCCTACGAGCAGTACTTC	CASTAGAPSYEQYF
TRBV28	TRBD1	TRBJ2-7	.	TGTGCCAGCAGTTTACTGACAGGGGGGTTTGAGCAGTACTTC	CASSLLTGGFEQYF
TRBV15	.	TRBJ1-2	.	TGTGCCACCAGCAGAGGGACAGCTGCTTACCTGAACTATGGCTACACCTTC	CATSRGTAAYLNYGYTF
TRBV19	.	TRBJ2-1	.	TGTGCCAGTAGTACCTTGAATGCTCCGACGTTCTTC	CASSTLNAPTFF
TRBV21-1	.	TRBJ2-7	.	TGTGCCAGCAGCACTTTGCCCGACAGGACCTACGAGCAGTACTTC	CASSTLPDRTYEQYF
TRBV5-1	.	TRBJ2-7	.	TGCGCCAGCAGCAGGGGCAACTCCTACGAGCAGTACTTC	CASSRGNSYEQYF
TRBV6-6	.	TRBJ2-3	.	TGTGCCAGCAGTTACTCCCGGGGACGCACAGATACGCAGTATTTT	CASSYSRGRTDTQYF
TRBV4-3	.	TRBJ2-6	.	TGCGCCAGCAGCCGATACTATAAATACTCTGGGGCCAACGTCCTGACTTTC	CASSRYYKYSGANVLTF
TRBV5-1	.	TRBJ2-3	.	TGCGCCAGCAGCACACCCGGGACAGATACGCAGTATTTT	CASSTPGTDTQYF
TRBV4-1	TRBD1	TRBJ2-7	.	TGCGCCAGCAGGCCGACCGGGACAGGCGCCTACGAGCAGTACTTC	CASRPTGTGAYEQYF
TRBV29-1	.	TRBJ2-7	.	TGCAGCGTTGCAACAGGGTGGCGCGAGCAGTACTTC	CSVATGWREQYF
TRBV5-6	.	TRBJ2-7	.	TGTGCCAGCAGCTTGGTCCGGGGATTCTCCTACGAGCAGTACTTC	CASSLVRGFSYEQYF
TRBV27	.	TRBJ2-7	.	TGTGCCAGCAGTGACGTCCGACGGGAATTCTACGAGCAGTACTTC	CASSDVRREFYEQYF
TRBV11-3	.	TRBJ1-3	once	TGTGCCAGCAGCTTAGCCCGGGGCTCGGGGGTGAACACCATATATTTT	CASSLARGSGVNTIYF